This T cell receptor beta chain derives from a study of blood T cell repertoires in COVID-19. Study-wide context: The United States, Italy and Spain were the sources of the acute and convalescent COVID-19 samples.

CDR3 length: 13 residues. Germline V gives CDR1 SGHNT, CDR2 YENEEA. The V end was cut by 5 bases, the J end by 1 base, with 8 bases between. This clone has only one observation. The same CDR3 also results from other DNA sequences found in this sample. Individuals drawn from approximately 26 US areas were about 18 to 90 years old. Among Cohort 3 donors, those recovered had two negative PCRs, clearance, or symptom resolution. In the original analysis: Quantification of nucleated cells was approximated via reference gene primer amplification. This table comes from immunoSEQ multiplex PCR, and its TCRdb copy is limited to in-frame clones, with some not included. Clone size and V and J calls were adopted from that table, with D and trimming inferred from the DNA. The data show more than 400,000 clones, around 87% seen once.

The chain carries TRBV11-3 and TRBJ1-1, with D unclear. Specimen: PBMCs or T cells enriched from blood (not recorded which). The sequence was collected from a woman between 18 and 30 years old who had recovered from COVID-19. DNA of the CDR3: TGTGCCAGCAGCCCGACACCGAACACTGAAGCTTTCTTT. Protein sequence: CASSPTPNTEAFF. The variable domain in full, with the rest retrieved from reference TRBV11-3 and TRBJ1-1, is EAGVVQSPRYKIIEKKQPVAFWCNPISGHNTLYWYLQNLGQGPELLIRYENEEAVDDSQLPKDRFSAERLKGVDSTLKIQPAELGDSAVYLCASSPTPNTEAFFGQGTRLTVV.